This entry features one T cell receptor (beta chain) sequence. This sample also contains other DNA sequences that code for the same CDR3. There are 13 residues in the CDR3. Between the trimmed V and J ends, which lost 0 bases and 5 bases, there was a span of 8 bases. Germline V gene lookup returns CDR1 GTSNPN and CDR2 SVGIG (reference sequence). These data originate in a study of CD8+ T cells in alopecia areata. Study in general: The drug, oral tofacitinib, was given to treated patients at 5 to 10 mg twice daily. The duration of tofacitinib was 6 to 18 months, with 6 months off drug afterward.

cDNA prepared by RNA extraction and subsequent reverse transcription served as the template for sequencing. Assay: immunoSEQ multiplex PCR; the TCRdb copy retains only in-frame clones and omits some. The repertoire holds 250,000 or so clones, with under 70% as singletons. This specimen was CD4+ T cells sorted from blood, taken at week 0. The clonotype comes from a human donor with alopecia areata. This sequence joins TRBV30 and TRBJ1-5; the D is unclear. Here the CDR3 reads CAWSVQGDQPQHF. CDR3 DNA: TGTGCCTGGAGTGTACAAGGAGATCAGCCCCAGCATTTT.